A selection of T cell receptor beta chains follows, all from one sample in a study of cytomegalovirus exposure and HLA in healthy donors. This table comes from immunoSEQ multiplex PCR, and its TCRdb copy is limited to in-frame clones, with some not included. The sample lists a few hundred thousand clones, 70% to 90% occurring once. Sequencing input: PBMCs. Source of these receptors: a man aged 25 to 45 in good health and CMV-seronegative. Both conserved end residues are part of each CDR3. D genes are given only for firm matches. Clone size is stated in some rows and not others, as once, few, many or a class when expanded.

clone size: few; J gene: TRBJ1-1; D gene: -; V gene: TRBV1; CDR3 protein: CTSSQATGNTEAFF; CDR3 DNA: TGCACCAGCAGCCAGGCTACAGGAAACACTGAAGCTTTCTTT
clone size: -; J gene: TRBJ2-7; D gene: -; V gene: TRBV9; CDR3 protein: CASSPGSSYEQYF; CDR3 DNA: TGTGCCAGCAGTCCTGGGAGCTCCTACGAGCAGTACTTC
clone size: -; J gene: TRBJ2-6; D gene: -; V gene: TRBV5-6; CDR3 protein: CASSSPGGTGASVLTF; CDR3 DNA: TGTGCCAGCAGCTCCCCCGGAGGGACTGGGGCCAGCGTCCTGACTTTC
clone size: -; J gene: TRBJ1-4; D gene: -; V gene: TRBV5-1; CDR3 protein: CASRPVQAPEKLFF; CDR3 DNA: TGCGCCAGCAGACCCGTCCAGGCCCCGGAAAAACTGTTTTTT
clone size: -; J gene: TRBJ2-1; D gene: -; V gene: TRBV18; CDR3 protein: CASSLRDTLYNEQFF; CDR3 DNA: TGTGCCAGCTCGCTCCGGGACACCCTATACAATGAGCAGTTCTTC
clone size: -; J gene: TRBJ2-3; D gene: TRBD2; V gene: TRBV5-1; CDR3 protein: CASSLGGGVTDTQYF; CDR3 DNA: TGCGCCAGCAGCTTAGGTGGGGGGGTCACAGATACGCAGTATTTT
clone size: -; J gene: TRBJ2-3; D gene: -; V gene: TRBV10-3; CDR3 protein: CATQSTDTQYF; CDR3 DNA: TGTGCCACACAAAGCACAGATACGCAGTATTTT
clone size: -; J gene: TRBJ2-3; D gene: TRBD1; V gene: TRBV6-5; CDR3 protein: CASSPGTGFPDTQYF; CDR3 DNA: TGTGCCAGCAGTCCCGGGACAGGGTTTCCAGATACGCAGTATTTT
clone size: few; J gene: TRBJ1-5; D gene: -; V gene: TRBV7-9; CDR3 protein: CASSLGTGTPGPQHF; CDR3 DNA: TGTGCCAGCAGCTTAGGGACCGGGACACCAGGGCCCCAGCATTTT
clone size: -; J gene: TRBJ2-3; D gene: -; V gene: TRBV10-3; CDR3 protein: CAISELGGASTDTQYF; CDR3 DNA: TGTGCCATCAGTGAGTTGGGGGGGGCGAGCACAGATACGCAGTATTTT
clone size: -; J gene: TRBJ1-5; D gene: -; V gene: TRBV5-6; CDR3 protein: CASSLAGNQPQHF; CDR3 DNA: TGTGCCAGCAGCTTGGCCGGGAATCAGCCCCAGCATTTT
clone size: -; J gene: TRBJ2-4; D gene: -; V gene: TRBV11-2; CDR3 protein: CASSYPVGNIQYF; CDR3 DNA: TGTGCCAGCAGTTATCCTGTCGGGAACATTCAGTACTTC
clone size: -; J gene: TRBJ2-5; D gene: TRBD2; V gene: TRBV9; CDR3 protein: CASSAALWGGGALGETQYF; CDR3 DNA: TGTGCCAGCAGCGCAGCTCTCTGGGGCGGGGGGGCCCTCGGAGAGACCCAGTACTTC
clone size: -; J gene: TRBJ1-1; D gene: TRBD1; V gene: TRBV6-5; CDR3 protein: CASSSEPGGNFEAFF; CDR3 DNA: TGTGCCAGCAGTTCGGAGCCAGGGGGAAATTTTGAAGCTTTCTTT
clone size: few; J gene: TRBJ1-1; D gene: TRBD1; V gene: TRBV6-4; CDR3 protein: CASSPDRDTEAFF; CDR3 DNA: TGTGCCAGCAGTCCGGACAGGGACACTGAAGCTTTCTTT
clone size: -; J gene: TRBJ2-6; D gene: TRBD1; V gene: TRBV6-1; CDR3 protein: CASSEPRQGAGASVLTF; CDR3 DNA: TGTGCCAGCAGTGAACCTAGACAGGGGGCTGGGGCCAGCGTCCTGACTTTC